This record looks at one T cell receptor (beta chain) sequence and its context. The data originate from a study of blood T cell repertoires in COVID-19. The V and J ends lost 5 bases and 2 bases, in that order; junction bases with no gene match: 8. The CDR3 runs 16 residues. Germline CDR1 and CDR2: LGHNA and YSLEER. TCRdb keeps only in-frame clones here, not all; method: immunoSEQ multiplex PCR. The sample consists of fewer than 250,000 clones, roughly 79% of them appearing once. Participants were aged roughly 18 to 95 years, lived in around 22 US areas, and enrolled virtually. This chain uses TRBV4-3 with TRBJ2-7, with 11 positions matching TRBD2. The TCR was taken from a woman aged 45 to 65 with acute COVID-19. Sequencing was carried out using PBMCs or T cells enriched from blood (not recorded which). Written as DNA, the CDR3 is TGCGCCAGCAGCTCCATAGCGGGGGGGCCTCCCTACGAGCAGTACTTC. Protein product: CASSSIAGGPPYEQYF.